Sequencing of this T cell receptor (beta chain) was carried out in a study of control samples from healthy donors and cancer patients. Produced via immunoSEQ multiplex PCR; TCRdb's table is partial and in-frame only. Among more than 75,000 clones listed, 75% to 85% were seen once. This CDR3 region has 18 residues. Losses at the gene ends were 0 bases for V and 4 bases for J; bases not matched to a gene: 9. CDR1 is KGHSH and CDR2 is LQKENI in the germline V gene. This sequence joins TRBV18 and TRBJ2-1; 10 bases are a match to TRBD2. This receptor was identified in a woman in her twenties or thirties in good health. Material for sequencing was blood. The CDR3 is CASSPPGIAGGLYNEQFF. In DNA, the CDR3 is TGTGCCAGCTCACCACCGGGCATAGCGGGGGGTCTATACAATGAGCAGTTCTTC.